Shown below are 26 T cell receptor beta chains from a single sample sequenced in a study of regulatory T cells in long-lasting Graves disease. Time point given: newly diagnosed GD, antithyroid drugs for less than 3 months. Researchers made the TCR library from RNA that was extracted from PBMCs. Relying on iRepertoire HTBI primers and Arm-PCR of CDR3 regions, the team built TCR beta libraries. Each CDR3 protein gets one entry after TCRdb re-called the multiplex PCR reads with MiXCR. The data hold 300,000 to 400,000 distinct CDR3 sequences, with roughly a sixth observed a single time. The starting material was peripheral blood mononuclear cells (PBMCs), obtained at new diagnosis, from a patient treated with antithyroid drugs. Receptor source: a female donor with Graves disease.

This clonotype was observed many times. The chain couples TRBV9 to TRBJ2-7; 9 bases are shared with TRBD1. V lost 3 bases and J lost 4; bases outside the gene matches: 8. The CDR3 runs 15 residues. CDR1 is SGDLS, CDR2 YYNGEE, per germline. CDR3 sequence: CASSAGPGQGYEQYF. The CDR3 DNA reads TGTGCCAGCAGCGCGGGACCGGGACAGGGTTACGAGCAGTACTTC.

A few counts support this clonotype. The CDR3 is CASSLELAGGPTGQYF. As DNA, the CDR3 is TGTGCCAGCAGCTTAGAGTTAGCGGGAGGTCCTACGGGGCAGTACTTC. The chain joins TRBV7-2 to TRBJ2-7; TRBD2 matches at 10 bases. Germline lookup yields CDR1 SGHTA and CDR2 FQGNSA. CDR3 length: 16 amino acids. V trimming: 1 base; J trimming: 9 bases; junction bases outside the gene matches: 12. The full variable domain, its missing parts supplied by reference TRBV7-2 and TRBJ2-7, is GAGVSQSPSNKVTEKGKDVELRCDPISGHTALYWYRQSLGQGLEFLIYFQGNSAPDKSGLPSDRFSAERTGGSVSTLTIQRTQQEDSAVYLCASSLELAGGPTGQYFGPGTRLTVT.

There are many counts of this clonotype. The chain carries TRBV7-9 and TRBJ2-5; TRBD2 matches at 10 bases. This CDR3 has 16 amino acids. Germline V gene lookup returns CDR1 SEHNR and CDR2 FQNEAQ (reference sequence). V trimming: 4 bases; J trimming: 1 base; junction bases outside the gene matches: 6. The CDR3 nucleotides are TGTGCCAGCAGCTCCCCGGGACTAGCGTTCCAAGAGACCCAGTACTTC. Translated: CASSSPGLAFQETQYF.

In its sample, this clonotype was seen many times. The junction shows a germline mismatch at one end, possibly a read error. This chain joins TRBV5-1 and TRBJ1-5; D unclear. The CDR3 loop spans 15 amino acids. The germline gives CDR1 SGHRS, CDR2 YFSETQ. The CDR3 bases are TGTGCCAGCAGCTTAGATGGGTATAGCAATCAGCCCCAGCATTTT. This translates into CASSLDGYSNQPQHF.

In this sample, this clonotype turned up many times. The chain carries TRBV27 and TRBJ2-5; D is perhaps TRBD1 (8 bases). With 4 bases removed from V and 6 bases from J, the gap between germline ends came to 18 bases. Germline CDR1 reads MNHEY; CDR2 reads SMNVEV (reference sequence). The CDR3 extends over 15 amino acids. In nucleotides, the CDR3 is TGTGCCAGCAGTTCCCTCACAGGGGGGGGAAAGACCCAGTACTTC. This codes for CASSSLTGGGKTQYF.

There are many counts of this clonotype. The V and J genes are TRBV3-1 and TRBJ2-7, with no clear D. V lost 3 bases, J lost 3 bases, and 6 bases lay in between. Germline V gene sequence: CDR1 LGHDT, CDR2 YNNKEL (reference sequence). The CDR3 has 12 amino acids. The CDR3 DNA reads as TGTGCCAGCAGCCAGACTCACTACGAGCAGTACTTC. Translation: CASSQTHYEQYF.

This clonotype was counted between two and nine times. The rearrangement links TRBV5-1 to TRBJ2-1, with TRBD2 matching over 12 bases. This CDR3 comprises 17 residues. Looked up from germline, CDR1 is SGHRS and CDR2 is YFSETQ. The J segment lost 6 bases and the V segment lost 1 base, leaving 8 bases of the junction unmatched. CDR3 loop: CASSLRSSGGALNEQFF. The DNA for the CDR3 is TGCGCCAGCAGCTTGAGGTCTAGCGGGGGGGCTCTCAATGAGCAGTTCTTC.

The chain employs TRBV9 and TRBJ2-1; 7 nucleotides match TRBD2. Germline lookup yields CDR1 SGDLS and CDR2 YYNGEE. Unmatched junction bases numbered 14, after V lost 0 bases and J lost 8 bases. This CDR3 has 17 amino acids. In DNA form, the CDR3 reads TGTGCCAGCAGCGTAGCGGGGAGCGGACGCCGGGGGGATGAGCAGTTCTTC. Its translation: CASSVAGSGRRGDEQFF. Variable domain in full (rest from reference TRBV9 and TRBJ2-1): DSGVTQTPKHLITATGQRVTLRCSPRSGDLSVYWYQQSLDQGLQFLIQYYNGEERAKGNILERFSAQQFPDLHSELNLSSLELGDSALYFCASSVAGSGRRGDEQFFGPGTRLTVL.

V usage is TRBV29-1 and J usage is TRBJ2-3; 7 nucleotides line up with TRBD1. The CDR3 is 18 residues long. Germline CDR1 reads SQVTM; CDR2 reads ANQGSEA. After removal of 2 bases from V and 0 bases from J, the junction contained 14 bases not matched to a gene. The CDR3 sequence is CSVETFTGVRTSTDTQYF. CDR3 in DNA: TGCAGCGTTGAAACCTTTACAGGGGTAAGGACTAGCACAGATACGCAGTATTTT.

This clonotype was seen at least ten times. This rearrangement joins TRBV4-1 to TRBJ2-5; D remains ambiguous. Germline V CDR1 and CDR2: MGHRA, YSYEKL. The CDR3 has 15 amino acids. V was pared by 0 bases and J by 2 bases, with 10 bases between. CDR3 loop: CASSQDAVFQETQYF. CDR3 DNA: TGCGCCAGCAGCCAAGATGCAGTCTTTCAAGAGACCCAGTACTTC.

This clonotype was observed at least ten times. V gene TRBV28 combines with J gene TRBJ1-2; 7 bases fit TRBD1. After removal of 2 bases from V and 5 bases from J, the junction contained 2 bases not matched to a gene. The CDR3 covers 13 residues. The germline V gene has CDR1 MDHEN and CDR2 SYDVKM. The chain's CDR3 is CASSLDRAYGYTF. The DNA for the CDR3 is TGTGCCAGCAGTTTAGACAGGGCTTATGGCTACACCTTC.

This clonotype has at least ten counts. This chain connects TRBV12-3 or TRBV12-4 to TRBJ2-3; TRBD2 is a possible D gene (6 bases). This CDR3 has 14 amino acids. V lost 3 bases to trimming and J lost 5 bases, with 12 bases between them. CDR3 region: CASSFGGGEDTQYF. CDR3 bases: TGTGCCAGCAGTTTTGGGGGAGGAGAAGATACGCAGTATTTT.

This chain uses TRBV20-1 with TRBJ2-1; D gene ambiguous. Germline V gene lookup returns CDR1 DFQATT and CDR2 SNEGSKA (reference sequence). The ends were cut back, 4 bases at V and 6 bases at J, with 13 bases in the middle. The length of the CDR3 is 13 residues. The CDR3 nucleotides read TGCAGTGCTACCCGGGTCCAAGGCAATGAGCAGTTCTTC. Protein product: CSATRVQGNEQFF.

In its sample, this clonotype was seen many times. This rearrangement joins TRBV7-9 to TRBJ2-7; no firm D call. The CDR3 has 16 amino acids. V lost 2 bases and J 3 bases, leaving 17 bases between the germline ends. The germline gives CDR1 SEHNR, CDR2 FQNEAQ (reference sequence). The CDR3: CASSLPGSSVVYEQYF. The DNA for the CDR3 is TGTGCCAGCAGCTTACCTGGGTCTTCGGTCGTCTACGAGCAGTACTTC.

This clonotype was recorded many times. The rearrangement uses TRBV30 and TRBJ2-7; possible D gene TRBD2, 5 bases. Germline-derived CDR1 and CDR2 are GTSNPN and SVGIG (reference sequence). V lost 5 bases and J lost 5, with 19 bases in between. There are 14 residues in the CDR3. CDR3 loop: CAWAHVTSRHEQYF. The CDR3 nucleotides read TGTGCCTGGGCCCACGTCACTAGTAGGCACGAGCAGTACTTC.

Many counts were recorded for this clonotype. CDR3 nucleotide sequence: TGTGCCAGCAGCAACCCGAGGACTAGCACAGATACGCAGTATTTT. The encoded protein is CASSNPRTSTDTQYF. The chain combines TRBV7-2 with TRBJ2-3, with D possibly TRBD2 on 5 matching bases. V lost 5 bases and J lost 0, with 12 bases in between. CDR1 and CDR2 from the germline V gene are SGHTA and FQGNSA. This CDR3 region has 15 residues.

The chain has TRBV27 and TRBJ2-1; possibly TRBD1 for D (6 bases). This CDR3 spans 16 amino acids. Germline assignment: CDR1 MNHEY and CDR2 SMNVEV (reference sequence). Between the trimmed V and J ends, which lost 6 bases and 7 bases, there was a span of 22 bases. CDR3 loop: CASRRAGTPGSNEQFF. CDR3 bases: TGTGCCAGCAGGCGCGCCGGGACACCTGGTTCGAATGAGCAGTTCTTC.

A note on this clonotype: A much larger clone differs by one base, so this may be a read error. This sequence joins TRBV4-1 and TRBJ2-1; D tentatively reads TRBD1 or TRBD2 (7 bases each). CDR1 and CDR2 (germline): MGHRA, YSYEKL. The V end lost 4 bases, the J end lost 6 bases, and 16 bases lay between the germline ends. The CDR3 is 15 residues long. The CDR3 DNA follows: TGCGCCAGCAGCCGGGGGGGGTCAGGGGGCAATGAGCAGTTCTTC. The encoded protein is CASSRGGSGGNEQFF.

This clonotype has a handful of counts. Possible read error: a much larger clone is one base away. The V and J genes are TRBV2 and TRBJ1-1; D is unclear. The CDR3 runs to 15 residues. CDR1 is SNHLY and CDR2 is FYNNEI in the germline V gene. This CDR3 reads CANSEASSMNTEAFF. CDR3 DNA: TGTGCCAACAGTGAAGCTTCTTCTATGAACACTGAAGCTTTCTTT.

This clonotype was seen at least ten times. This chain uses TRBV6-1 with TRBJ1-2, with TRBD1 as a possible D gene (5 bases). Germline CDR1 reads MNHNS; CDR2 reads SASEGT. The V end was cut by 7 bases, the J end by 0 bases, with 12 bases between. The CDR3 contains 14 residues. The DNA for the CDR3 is TGTGCCAGCAAACGGGACTCTACTAACTATGGCTACACCTTC. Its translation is CASKRDSTNYGYTF.

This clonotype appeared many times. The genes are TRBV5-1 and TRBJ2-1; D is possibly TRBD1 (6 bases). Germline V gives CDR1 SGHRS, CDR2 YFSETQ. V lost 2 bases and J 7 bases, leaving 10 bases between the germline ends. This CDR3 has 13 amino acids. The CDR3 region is CASSLQGWNEQFF. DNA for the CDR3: TGCGCCAGCAGCTTACAGGGTTGGAATGAGCAGTTCTTC.

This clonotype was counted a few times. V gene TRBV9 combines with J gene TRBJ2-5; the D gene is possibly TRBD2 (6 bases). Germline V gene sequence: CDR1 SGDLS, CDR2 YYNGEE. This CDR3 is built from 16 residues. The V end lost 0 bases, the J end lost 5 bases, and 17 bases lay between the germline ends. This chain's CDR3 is CASSVGGTVEGETQYF. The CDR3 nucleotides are TGTGCCAGCAGCGTAGGAGGGACTGTCGAGGGGGAGACCCAGTACTTC.

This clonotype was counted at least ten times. The CDR3 loop reads CASRIRDNYEQYF. The CDR3 region has the DNA TGTGCCAGCAGAATCCGAGACAACTACGAGCAGTACTTC. The chain links TRBV13 to TRBJ2-7; D remains ambiguous. Deletions cut 6 bases from V and 3 bases from J, with 12 bases between. Per the germline V gene, CDR1 is PRHDT and CDR2 is FYEKMQ (reference sequence). The CDR3 consists of 13 residues.

The CDR3 reads CSARDIAGSGSSYNEQFF. CDR3 DNA sequence: TGCAGTGCTAGAGATATTGCGGGAAGCGGTAGCTCCTACAATGAGCAGTTCTTC. The chain employs TRBV20-1 and TRBJ2-1, with D perhaps matching TRBD2 (6 bases). Germline values: CDR1 DFQATT, CDR2 SNEGSKA (reference sequence). With 0 bases removed from V and 0 bases from J, the gap between germline ends came to 18 bases. The CDR3 is made up of 18 amino acids.

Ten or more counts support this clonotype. The CDR3 DNA follows: TGTGCCAGCAGGTACAGGGGAGGTAACTATGGCTACACCTTC. The encoded protein is CASRYRGGNYGYTF. The genes are TRBV12-3 or TRBV12-4 and TRBJ1-2; TRBD1 matches at 7 bases. The CDR3 consists of 14 residues. Trimming removed 6 bases from V and 1 base from J; junction bases left unmatched: 5.

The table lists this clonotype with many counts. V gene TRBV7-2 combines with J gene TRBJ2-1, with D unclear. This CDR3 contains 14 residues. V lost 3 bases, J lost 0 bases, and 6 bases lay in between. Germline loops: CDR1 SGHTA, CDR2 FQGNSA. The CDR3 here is CASSFDASYNEQFF. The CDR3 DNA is TGTGCCAGCAGCTTCGACGCCTCCTACAATGAGCAGTTCTTC.